This T cell receptor (beta chain) was identified in a study of CD8 T cells in ankylosing spondylitis. Broader study findings: Relatively scarce in peripheral blood, disease-linked clones were CD8+. Researchers reportedly found disease-linked clones significantly enriched in matched ankylosing spondylitis synovial fluid. A subset of motif variants has previously been described in the synovial fluid and blood of reactive arthritis. In ankylosing spondylitis blood, a motif of seven to nine highly homologous TCR beta variants appeared characteristic.

Preparation of TCR beta libraries was done by quantitative 5'-RACE with molecular barcodes. TCRdb re-derived calls from the 5' RACE reads in MiXCR, one entry per CDR3 protein. The data hold 390,000 or so distinct CDR3 sequences, with about a fifth observed a single time. Trimming removed 2 bases from V and 2 bases from J, with 15 bases in between. There are 16 residues in the CDR3. A few counts support this clonotype. Its target is not known. The sequence derives from a male donor with ankylosing spondylitis. The chain joins TRBV12-3 or TRBV12-4 to TRBJ1-2; D might be TRBD1 (6 bases). Sequencing was done on a sample of blood, either unsorted or a sorted T cell fraction (not recorded which). The CDR3 DNA reads TGTGCCAGCAGTTTATACCTGGGCAGGGGCAACTATGGCTACACCTTC. Translating gives CASSLYLGRGNYGYTF.